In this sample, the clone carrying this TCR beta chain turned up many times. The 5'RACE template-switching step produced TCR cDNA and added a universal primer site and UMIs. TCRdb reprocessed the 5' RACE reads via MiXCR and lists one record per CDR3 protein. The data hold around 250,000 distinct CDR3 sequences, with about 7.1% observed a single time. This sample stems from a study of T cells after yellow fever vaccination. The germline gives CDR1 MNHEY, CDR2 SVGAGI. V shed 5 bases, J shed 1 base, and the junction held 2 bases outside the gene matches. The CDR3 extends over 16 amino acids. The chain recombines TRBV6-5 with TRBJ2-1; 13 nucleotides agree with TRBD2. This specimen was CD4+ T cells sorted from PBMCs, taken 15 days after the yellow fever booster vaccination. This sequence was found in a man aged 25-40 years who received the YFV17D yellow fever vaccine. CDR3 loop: CASSRTSGRSYNEQFF. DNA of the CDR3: TGTGCCAGCAGTAGGACTAGCGGGAGATCCTACAATGAGCAGTTCTTC.